Listed below are T cell receptor beta chains from one sample, sequenced in a study of blood T cells in healthy people across ages. MiXCR, run by TCRdb on the 5' RACE reads, gives a single entry per CDR3 protein. The data contain more than 1.4 million distinct CDR3 sequences, around 42% of them seen just once; the ten biggest clones take up 7% to 9%. Sequencing was done on a sample of blood. These receptors all come from a woman under 30 in good health. CDR3s include the opening cysteine and the closing phenylalanine or tryptophan. Fields, in order: clone size, V gene, D gene, J gene, CDR3 DNA, CDR3 protein. The D gene is left open where the match is weak. Clone size is not always given. Where it is, it says once, few, many or a class for expanded clones.

few,TRBV6-6,-,TRBJ2-1,TGTGCCAGCATGGGGGGCAGGGGGAGGGTTAATGAGCAGTTCTTC,CASMGGRGRVNEQFF
-,TRBV18,-,TRBJ2-5,TGTGCCAGCTCCCTAGGGGGAGGGTACGGAGAGACCCAGTACTTC,CASSLGGGYGETQYF
-,TRBV21-1,-,TRBJ2-5,TGTGCCAGCAGAGAGCCGGCCCCGGGCACAGAAAAAGAGACCCAGTACTTC,CASREPAPGTEKETQYF
-,TRBV24-1,-,TRBJ1-1,TGTGCCACCAGATCACCCACAGCTATGAACACTGAAGCTTTCTTT,CATRSPTAMNTEAFF
few,TRBV5-6,TRBD2,TRBJ2-3,TGTGCCAGCAGCCTAATTAGCGGGGGGGGCACAGATACGCAGTATTTT,CASSLISGGGTDTQYF
-,TRBV12-3/TRBV12-4,-,TRBJ2-3,TGTGCCAGCAGATATAACACAGATACGGAATATTTC,CASRYNTDTEYF
-,TRBV24-1,TRBD1,TRBJ2-7,TGTGCCACCAGTTCGGACAGGGTCTACGAGCAGTACTTC,CATSSDRVYEQYF
-,TRBV12-3/TRBV12-4,-,TRBJ2-7,TGTGCCAGCAGTTTCGGGCGGAACCAGTACTTC,CASSFGRNQYF
-,TRBV5-1,-,TRBJ2-3,TGCGCCAGCAGCTTGGACGCCGGTACTAGCACAGATACGCAGTATTTT,CASSLDAGTSTDTQYF
few,TRBV27,-,TRBJ2-7,TGTGCCAGCAGTGAGGACACGAGCTCCTACGAGCAGTACTTC,CASSEDTSSYEQYF
few,TRBV20-1,TRBD1,TRBJ2-3,TGCAGTGCTAGAGGACAGGGGTTGACAGATACGCAGTATTTT,CSARGQGLTDTQYF
-,TRBV20-1,TRBD2,TRBJ2-7,TGCAGTGCTAGTTCCGGGACTACCTGCGAGCAGTACTTC,CSASSGTTCEQYF
-,TRBV12-3/TRBV12-4,-,TRBJ1-1,TGTGCCAGCAGTTTAAGCGTCCTCCCGGAGGCTTTCTTT,CASSLSVLPEAFF
-,TRBV29-1,TRBD1,TRBJ1-1,TGCAGCGTTCGGGACAGTGAAGCTTTCTTT,CSVRDSEAFF
-,TRBV2,TRBD2,TRBJ2-5,TGTGCCAGCAGTGGGGCGGGGGGGCAGCAGTACTTC,CASSGAGGQQYF
-,TRBV3-1,TRBD1,TRBJ2-5,TGTGTCAGCCCCGGACAGGGATTATGGGAGACCCAGTACTTC,CVSPGQGLWETQYF
-,TRBV5-1,-,TRBJ2-3,TGCGCCAGCAGCTTAAACAGGTCTCCAGATACGCAGTATTTT,CASSLNRSPDTQYF
many,TRBV20-1,TRBD2,TRBJ2-1,TGCAGTGCTCCAACTAGCGGGAGCGTCAATGAGCAGTTCTTC,CSAPTSGSVNEQFF
once,TRBV6-5,-,TRBJ1-4,TGTGCCAGCAGTGACTCGAAAGTGGAAAAACTGTTTTTT,CASSDSKVEKLFF
few,TRBV20-1,TRBD2,TRBJ2-5,TGCAGTGCCACAACGGGACTAGCGTTTAGGGGCCAGTACTTC,CSATTGLAFRGQYF
-,TRBV30,-,TRBJ2-1,TGTGCCTGGAGTGTAGTCGGAGGGTCTAGCGAGCAGTTCTTC,CAWSVVGGSSEQFF
-,TRBV12-3/TRBV12-4,TRBD1,TRBJ1-2,TGTGCCAGCAGTTTCAAGGACAGGGGGCTAAACACCTTC,CASSFKDRGLNTF
few,TRBV12-3/TRBV12-4,-,TRBJ1-2,TGTGCCAGCAGTTTATCGGCAGAGAACTATGGCTACACCTTC,CASSLSAENYGYTF
few,TRBV20-1,TRBD2,TRBJ2-5,TGCAGTGCCCTGGATGGTAGCGGGGGGTCAGAGACCCAGTACTTC,CSALDGSGGSETQYF
-,TRBV14,TRBD1,TRBJ1-4,TGTGCCAGCAGCCCGACAGGGGTCGGGTGGAAACTGTTTTTT,CASSPTGVGWKLFF
-,TRBV20-1,-,TRBJ1-2,TGCAGTGCTAGGATGACTAACTATGGCTACACCTTC,CSARMTNYGYTF
-,TRBV27,-,TRBJ2-7,TGTGCCAGCAGTTTAATTCCTACAGCAACCTACGAGCAGTACTTC,CASSLIPTATYEQYF
few,TRBV9,-,TRBJ1-6,TGTGCCAGCAGCGCACGAGACCCATCCACTTCACCCCTCCACTTT,CASSARDPSTSPLHF
-,TRBV3-1,TRBD2,TRBJ2-5,TGTGCCAGCAGCCAAGAGCCAGCGGGAGGTTCGGAGACCCAGTACTTC,CASSQEPAGGSETQYF
-,TRBV3-1,TRBD2,TRBJ2-3,TGTGCCAGCAGCCAAATGATGGGGGGACTAGGATGGACAGATACGCAGTATTTT,CASSQMMGGLGWTDTQYF
-,TRBV13,-,TRBJ2-1,TGTGCCAGCAGCTGGTGGGGGGCAAACAATGAGCAGTTCTTC,CASSWWGANNEQFF
many,TRBV19,TRBD2,TRBJ2-3,TGTGCCAGTAGTTCGGGTCTAGCGGGAGGAGATACGCAGTATTTT,CASSSGLAGGDTQYF
-,TRBV5-5,TRBD1,TRBJ1-1,TGTGCCAGCAGCCGGGACAGGGGAATGGAAGCTTTCTTT,CASSRDRGMEAFF